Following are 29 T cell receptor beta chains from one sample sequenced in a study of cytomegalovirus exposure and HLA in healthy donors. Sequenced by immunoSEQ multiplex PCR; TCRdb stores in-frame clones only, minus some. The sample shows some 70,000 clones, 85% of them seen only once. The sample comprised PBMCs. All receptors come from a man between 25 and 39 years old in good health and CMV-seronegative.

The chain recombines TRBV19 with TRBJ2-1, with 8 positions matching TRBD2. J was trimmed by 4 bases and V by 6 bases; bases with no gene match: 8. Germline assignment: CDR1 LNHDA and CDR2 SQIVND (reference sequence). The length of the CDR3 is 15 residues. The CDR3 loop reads CASSFTGGGYNEQFF. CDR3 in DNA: TGTGCCAGTAGCTTCACGGGGGGGGGTTACAATGAGCAGTTCTTC.

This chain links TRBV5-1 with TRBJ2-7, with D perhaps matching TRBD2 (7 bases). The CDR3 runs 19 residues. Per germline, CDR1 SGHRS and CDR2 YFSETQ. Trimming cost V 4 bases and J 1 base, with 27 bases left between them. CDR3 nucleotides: TGCGCCAGCAGCCCCGGGGAGGGGGGGGTCACAATGCCGTCCTACGAGCAGTACGTC. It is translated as CASSPGEGGVTMPSYEQYV.

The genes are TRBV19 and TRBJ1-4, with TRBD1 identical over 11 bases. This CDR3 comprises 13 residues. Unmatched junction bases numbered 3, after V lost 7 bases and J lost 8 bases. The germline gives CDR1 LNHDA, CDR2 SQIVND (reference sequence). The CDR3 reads CASTRDRGEKLFF. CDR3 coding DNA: TGTGCCAGTACCAGGGACAGGGGGGAAAAACTGTTTTTT.

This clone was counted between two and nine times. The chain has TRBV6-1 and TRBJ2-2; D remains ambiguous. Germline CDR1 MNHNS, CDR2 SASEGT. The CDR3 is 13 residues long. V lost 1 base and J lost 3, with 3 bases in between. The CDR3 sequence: CASSEGDTGELFF. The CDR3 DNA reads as TGTGCCAGCAGTGAAGGAGACACCGGGGAGCTGTTTTTT.

CDR3 amino acids: CASSPMGRSNEKLFF. The CDR3, as DNA: TGTGCCAGCTCACCGATGGGGCGGTCTAATGAAAAACTGTTTTTT. The chain has TRBV18 and TRBJ1-4; tentative D call: TRBD1 (5 bases). The germline CDR1 and CDR2 sequences are KGHSH and LQKENI. The CDR3 extends over 15 amino acids. Trimming cost V 3 bases and J 3 bases, with 11 bases left between them. Complete variable domain (other parts from reference TRBV18 and TRBJ1-4): NAGVMQNPRHLVRRRGQEARLRCSPMKGHSHVYWYRQLPEEGLKFMVYLQKENIIDESGMPKERFSAEFPKEGPSILRIQQVVRGDSAAYFCASSPMGRSNEKLFFGSGTQLSVL.

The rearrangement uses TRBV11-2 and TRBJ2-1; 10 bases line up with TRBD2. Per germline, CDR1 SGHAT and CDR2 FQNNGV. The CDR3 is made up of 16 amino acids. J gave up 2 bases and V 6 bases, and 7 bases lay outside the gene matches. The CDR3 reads CASSPTSGTTYNEQFF. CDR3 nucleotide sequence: TGTGCCAGCAGTCCCACTAGCGGGACGACCTACAATGAGCAGTTCTTC.

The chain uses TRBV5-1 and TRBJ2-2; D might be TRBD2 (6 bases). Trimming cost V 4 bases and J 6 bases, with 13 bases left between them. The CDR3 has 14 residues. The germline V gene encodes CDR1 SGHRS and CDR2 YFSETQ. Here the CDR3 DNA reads TGCGCCAGCAGCGGGTTTAGCGGTGCCGGGGAGCTGTTTTTT. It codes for CASSGFSGAGELFF.

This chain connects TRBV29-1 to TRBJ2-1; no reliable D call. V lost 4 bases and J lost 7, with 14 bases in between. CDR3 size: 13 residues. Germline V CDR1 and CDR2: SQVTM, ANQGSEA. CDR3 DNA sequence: TGCAGCGTTGGGTTTGTTATACAGAATGAGCAGTTCTTC. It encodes CSVGFVIQNEQFF.

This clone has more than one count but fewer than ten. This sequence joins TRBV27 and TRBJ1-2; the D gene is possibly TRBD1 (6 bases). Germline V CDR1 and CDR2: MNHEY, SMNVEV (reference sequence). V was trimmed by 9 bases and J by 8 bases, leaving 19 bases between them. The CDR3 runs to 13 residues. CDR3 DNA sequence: TGTGCCAGTTCGGGGGGCCTCCCGGCGGGCTACACCTTC. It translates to CASSGGLPAGYTF.

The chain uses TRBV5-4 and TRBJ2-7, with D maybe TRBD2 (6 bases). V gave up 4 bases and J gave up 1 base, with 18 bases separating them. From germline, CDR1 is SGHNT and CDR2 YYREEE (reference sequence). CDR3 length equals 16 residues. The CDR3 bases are TGTGCCAGCAGCCCTACGCGGGGTTTACGGTCCTACGAGCAGTACTTC. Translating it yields CASSPTRGLRSYEQYF.

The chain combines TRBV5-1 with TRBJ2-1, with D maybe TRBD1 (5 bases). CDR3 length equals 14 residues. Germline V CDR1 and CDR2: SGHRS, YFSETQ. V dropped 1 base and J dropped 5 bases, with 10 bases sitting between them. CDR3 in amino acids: CASSLNPRDNEQFF. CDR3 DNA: TGCGCCAGCAGCTTGAACCCCAGGGACAATGAGCAGTTCTTC.

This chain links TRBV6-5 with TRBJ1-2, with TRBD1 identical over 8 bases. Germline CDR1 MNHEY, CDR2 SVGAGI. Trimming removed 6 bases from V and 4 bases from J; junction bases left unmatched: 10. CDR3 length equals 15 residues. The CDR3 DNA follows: TGTGCCAGCAGGGGACCGGACAGGGCAAGCTATGGCTACACCTTC. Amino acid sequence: CASRGPDRASYGYTF.

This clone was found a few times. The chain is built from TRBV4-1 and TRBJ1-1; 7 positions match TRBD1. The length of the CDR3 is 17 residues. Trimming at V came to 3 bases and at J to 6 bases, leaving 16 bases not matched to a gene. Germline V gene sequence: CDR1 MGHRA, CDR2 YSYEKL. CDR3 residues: CASSQGTVRKLNPEAFF. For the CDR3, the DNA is TGCGCCAGCAGCCAGGGGACAGTGAGAAAGCTCAACCCTGAAGCTTTCTTT.

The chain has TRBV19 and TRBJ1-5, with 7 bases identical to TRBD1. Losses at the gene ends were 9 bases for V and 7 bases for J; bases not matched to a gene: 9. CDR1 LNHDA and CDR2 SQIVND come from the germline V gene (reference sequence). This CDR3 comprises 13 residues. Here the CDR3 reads CASRQGVRQPQHF. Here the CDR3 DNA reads TGTGCCAGCCGACAGGGAGTTAGGCAGCCCCAGCATTTT.

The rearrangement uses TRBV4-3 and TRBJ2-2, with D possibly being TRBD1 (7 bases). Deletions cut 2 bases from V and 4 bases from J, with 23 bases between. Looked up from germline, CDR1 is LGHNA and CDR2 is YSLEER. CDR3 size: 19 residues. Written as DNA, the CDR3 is TGCGCCAGCAGCCAACCGGTTCACAGGGGTAGGGGAGGCACCGGGGAGCTGTTTTTT. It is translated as CASSQPVHRGRGGTGELFF.

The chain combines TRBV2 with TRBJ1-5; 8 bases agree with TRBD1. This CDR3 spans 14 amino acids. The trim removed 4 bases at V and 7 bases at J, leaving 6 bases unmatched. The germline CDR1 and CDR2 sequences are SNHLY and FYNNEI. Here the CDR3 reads CASSATGGRQPQHF. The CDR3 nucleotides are TGTGCCAGCAGTGCTACAGGGGGGCGGCAGCCCCAGCATTTT.

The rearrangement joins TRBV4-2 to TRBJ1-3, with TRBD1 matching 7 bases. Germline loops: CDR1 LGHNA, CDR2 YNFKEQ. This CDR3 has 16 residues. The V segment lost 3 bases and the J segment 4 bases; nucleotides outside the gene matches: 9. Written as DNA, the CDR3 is TGTGCCAGCAGCCATGATACAGGGGCGAGAGGAAACACCATATATTTT. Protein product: CASSHDTGARGNTIYF.

In DNA, the CDR3 is TGTGCCACCAGCAGAGATCGGGGGGCAGGCTATGGCTACACCTTC. This gives the protein CATSRDRGAGYGYTF. The chain combines TRBV15 with TRBJ1-2; TRBD1 might be the D (6 bases). Germline V gene data show CDR1 as LNHNV and CDR2 as YYDKDF (reference sequence). The germline V and J ends were trimmed by 0 bases and 4 bases, with 12 bases remaining between them. This CDR3 region has 15 residues.

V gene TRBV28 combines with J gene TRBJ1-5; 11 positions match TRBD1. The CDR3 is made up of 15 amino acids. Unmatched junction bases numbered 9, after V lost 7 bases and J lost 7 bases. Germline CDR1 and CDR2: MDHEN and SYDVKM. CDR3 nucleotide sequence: TGTGCCAGCAATCACGGACAGGGGGCGAGACAGCCCCAGCATTTT. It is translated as CASNHGQGARQPQHF.

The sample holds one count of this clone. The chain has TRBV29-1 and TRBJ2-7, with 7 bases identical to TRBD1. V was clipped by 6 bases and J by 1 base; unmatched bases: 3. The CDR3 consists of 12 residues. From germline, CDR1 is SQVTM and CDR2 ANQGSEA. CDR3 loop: CSVQTGSYEQYV. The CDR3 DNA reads TGCAGCGTCCAGACAGGGTCCTACGAGCAGTACGTC.

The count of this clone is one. The CDR3 spells CASSRRDGGGFEKLFF. In nucleotides, the CDR3 is TGCGCCAGCAGCCGTCGGGATGGGGGCGGTTTCGAAAAACTGTTTTTT. The V call is TRBV5-1, the J call TRBJ1-4, with D perhaps TRBD1 (6 bases). V was cut by 4 bases and J by 8 bases, with 21 bases left in between. This CDR3 has 16 amino acids. Germline V gene data show CDR1 as SGHRS and CDR2 as YFSETQ.

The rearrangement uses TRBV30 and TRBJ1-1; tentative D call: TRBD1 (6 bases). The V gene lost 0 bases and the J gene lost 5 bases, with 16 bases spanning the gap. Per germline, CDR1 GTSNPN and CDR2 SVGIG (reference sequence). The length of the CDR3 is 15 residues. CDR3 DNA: TGTGCCTGGAGTGTTTCACTGCAGGGGCGAACTGAAGCTTTCTTT. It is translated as CAWSVSLQGRTEAFF.

The chain's CDR3 is CATRTSGELFF. In nucleotides, the CDR3 is TGCGCCACCAGGACTAGCGGGGAGCTGTTTTTT. V usage is TRBV5-1 and J usage is TRBJ2-2; TRBD2 matches 7 bases. Trimming took 9 bases from V and 7 from J; bases not matched to a gene: 3. The CDR3 runs 11 residues. Germline V gene data show CDR1 as SGHRS and CDR2 as YFSETQ.

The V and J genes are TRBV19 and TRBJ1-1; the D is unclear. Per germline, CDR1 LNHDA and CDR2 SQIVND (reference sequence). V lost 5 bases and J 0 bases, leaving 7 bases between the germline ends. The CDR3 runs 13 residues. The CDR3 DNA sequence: TGTGCCAGTAGTGTCCGTATGAACACTGAAGCTTTCTTT. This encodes CASSVRMNTEAFF.

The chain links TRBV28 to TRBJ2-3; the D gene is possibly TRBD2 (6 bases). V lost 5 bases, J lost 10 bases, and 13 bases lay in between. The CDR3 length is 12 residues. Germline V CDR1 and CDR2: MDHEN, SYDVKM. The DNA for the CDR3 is TGTGCCAGCAGTGCGACTAGGAGATCGCAGTATTTT. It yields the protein CASSATRRSQYF.

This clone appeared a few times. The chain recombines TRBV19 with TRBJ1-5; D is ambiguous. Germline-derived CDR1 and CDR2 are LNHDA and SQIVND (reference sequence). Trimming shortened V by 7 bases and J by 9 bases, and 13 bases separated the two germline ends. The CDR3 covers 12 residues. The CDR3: CASTAGPRPQHF. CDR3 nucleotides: TGTGCCAGTACTGCGGGTCCGCGGCCCCAGCATTTT.

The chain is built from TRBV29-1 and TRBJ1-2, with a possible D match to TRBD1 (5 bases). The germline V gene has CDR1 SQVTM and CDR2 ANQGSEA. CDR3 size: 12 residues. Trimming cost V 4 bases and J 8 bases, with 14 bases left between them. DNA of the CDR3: TGCAGCGTTGCTAGGCAGGGAAACGGCTACACCTTC. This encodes CSVARQGNGYTF. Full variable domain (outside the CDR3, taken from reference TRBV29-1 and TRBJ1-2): SAVISQKPSRDICQRGTSLTIQCQVDSQVTMMFWYRQQPGQSLTLIATANQGSEATYESGFVIDKFPISRPNLTFSTLTVSNMSPEDSSIYLCSVARQGNGYTFGSGTRLTVV.

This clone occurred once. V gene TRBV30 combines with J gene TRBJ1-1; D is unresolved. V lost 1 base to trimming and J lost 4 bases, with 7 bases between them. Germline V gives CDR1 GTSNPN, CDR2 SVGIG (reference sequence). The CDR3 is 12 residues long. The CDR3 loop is CAWSGSGTEAFF. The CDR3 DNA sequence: TGTGCCTGGAGTGGATCGGGCACTGAAGCTTTCTTT. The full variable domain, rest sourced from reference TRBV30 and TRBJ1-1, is SQTIHQWPATLVQPVGSPLSLECTVEGTSNPNLYWYRQAAGRGLQLLFYSVGIGQISSEVPQNLSASRPQDRQFILSSKKLLLSDSGFYLCAWSGSGTEAFFGQGTRLTVV.

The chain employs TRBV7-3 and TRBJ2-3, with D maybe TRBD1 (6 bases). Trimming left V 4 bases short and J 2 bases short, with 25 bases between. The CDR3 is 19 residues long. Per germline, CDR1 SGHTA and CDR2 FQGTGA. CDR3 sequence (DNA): TGTGCCAGCAGCTCCCGTTTGGCCTGGACAGACGTCTACACAGATACGCAGTATTTT. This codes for CASSSRLAWTDVYTDTQYF.